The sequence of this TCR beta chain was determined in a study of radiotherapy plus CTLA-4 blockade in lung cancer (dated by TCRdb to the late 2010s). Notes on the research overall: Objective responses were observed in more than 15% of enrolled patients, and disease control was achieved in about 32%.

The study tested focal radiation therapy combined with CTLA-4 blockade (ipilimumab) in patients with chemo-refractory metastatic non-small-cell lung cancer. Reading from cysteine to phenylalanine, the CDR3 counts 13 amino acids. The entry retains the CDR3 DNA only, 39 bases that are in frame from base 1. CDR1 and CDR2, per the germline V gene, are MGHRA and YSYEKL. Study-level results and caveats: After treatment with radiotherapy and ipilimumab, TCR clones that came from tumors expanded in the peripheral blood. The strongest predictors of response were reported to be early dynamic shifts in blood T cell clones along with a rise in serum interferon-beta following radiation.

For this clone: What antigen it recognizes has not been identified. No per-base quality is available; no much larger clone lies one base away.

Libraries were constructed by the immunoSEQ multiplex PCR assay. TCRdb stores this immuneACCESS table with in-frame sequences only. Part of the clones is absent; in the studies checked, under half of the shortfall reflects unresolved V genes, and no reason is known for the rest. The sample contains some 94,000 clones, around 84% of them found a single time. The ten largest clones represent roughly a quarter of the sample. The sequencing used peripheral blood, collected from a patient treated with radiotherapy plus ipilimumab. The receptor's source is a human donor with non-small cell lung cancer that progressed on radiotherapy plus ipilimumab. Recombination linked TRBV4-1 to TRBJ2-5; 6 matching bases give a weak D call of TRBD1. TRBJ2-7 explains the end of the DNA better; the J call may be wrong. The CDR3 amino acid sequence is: CASSQGAGYEQYF. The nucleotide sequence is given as TGCGCCAGCAGCCAGGGGGCAGGGTACGAGCAGTACTTC.